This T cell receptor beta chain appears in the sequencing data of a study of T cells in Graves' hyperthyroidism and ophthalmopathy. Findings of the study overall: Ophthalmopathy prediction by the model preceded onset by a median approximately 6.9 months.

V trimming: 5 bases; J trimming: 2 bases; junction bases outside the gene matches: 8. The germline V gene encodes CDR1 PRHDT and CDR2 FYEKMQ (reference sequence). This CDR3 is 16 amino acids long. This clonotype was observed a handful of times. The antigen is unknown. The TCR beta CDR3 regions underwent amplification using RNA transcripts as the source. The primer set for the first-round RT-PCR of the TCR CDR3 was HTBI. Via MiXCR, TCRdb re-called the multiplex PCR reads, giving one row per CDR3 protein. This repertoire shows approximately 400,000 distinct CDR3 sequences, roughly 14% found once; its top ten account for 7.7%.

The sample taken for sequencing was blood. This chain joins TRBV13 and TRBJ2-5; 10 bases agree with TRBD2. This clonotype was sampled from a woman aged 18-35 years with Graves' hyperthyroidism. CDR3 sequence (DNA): TGTGCCAGCAGCGCCCCCGGGACTAGCGAGCAAGAGACCCAGTACTTC. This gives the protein CASSAPGTSEQETQYF.